The clone carrying this TCR beta chain was observed many times. Its antigen remains unidentified. The data were taken from a study of response to subunit inactivated influenza vaccine. TCRdb re-called the RT-PCR reads through MiXCR, storing one row per CDR3 protein. The sample lists about 240,000 distinct CDR3 sequences, 12% occurring once. Trimming removed 6 bases at V and 3 bases at J, with 11 bases between. The CDR3 contains 13 residues. The germline gives CDR1 MDHEN, CDR2 SYDVKM. General study points: Each seasonal influenza vaccination recruits few new T cells, the authors suggested.

This sequence was found in a man aged 45-65 years who received an inactivated influenza vaccine. The input for sequencing was non-naive T cells sorted from PBMCs, taken about 14 days before vaccination. J is TRBJ1-2 and V is TRBV28; D unresolved. CDR3 DNA: TGTGCCAGCAGCCCGCCTGAGCACTATGGCTACACCTTC. Its protein is CASSPPEHYGYTF.